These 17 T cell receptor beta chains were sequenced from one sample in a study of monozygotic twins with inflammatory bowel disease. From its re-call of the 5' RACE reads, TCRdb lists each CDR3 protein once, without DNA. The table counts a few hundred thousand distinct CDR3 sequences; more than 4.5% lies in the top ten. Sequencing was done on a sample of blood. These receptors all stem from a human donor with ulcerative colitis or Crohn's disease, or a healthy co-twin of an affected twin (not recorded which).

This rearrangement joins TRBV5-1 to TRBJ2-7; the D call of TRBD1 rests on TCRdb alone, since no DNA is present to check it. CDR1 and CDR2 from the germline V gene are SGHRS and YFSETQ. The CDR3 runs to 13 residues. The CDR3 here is CASSYPGTYEQYF.

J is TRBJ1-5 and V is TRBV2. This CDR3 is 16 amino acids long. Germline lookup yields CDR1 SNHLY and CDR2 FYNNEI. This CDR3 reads CASSELGGDSNQPQHF. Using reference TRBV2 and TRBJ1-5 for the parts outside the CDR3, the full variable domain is EPEVTQTPSHQVTQMGQEVILRCVPISNHLYFYWYRQILGQKVEFLVSFYNNEISEKSEIFDDQFSVERPDGSNFTLKIRSTKLEDSAMYFCASSELGGDSNQPQHFGDGTRLSIL.

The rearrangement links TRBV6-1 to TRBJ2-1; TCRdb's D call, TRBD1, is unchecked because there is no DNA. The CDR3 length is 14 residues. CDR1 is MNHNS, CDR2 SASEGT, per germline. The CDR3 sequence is CASTGGQGIDEQFF.

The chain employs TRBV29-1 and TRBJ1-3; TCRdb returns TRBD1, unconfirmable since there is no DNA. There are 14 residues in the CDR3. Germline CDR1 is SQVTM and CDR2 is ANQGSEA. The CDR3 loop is CSVRGNSLGNTIYF. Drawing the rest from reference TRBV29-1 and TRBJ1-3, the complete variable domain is SAVISQKPSRDICQRGTSLTIQCQVDSQVTMMFWYRQQPGQSLTLIATANQGSEATYESGFVIDKFPISRPNLTFSTLTVSNMSPEDSSIYLCSVRGNSLGNTIYFGEGSWLTVV.

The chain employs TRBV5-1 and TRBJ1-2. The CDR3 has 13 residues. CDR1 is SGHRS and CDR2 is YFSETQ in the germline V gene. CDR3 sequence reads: CASSPDGDYHLNF.

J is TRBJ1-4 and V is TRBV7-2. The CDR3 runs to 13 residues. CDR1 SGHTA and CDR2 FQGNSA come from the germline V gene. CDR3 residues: CASSLVQFEKLFF.

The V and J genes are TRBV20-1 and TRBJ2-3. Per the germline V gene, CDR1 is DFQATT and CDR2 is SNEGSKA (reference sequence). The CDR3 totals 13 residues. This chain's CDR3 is CSARDDGYDTQYF.

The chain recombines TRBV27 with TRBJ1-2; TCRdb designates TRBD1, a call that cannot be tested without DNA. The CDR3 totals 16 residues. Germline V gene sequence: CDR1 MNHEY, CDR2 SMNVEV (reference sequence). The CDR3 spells CASSSGTGGISYGYTF.

This chain's CDR3 is CASSFGVQPQHF. The chain employs TRBV6-2 or TRBV6-3 and TRBJ1-5. Germline V gene lookup returns CDR1 MNHEY and CDR2 SVGEGT. CDR3 length: 12 amino acids.

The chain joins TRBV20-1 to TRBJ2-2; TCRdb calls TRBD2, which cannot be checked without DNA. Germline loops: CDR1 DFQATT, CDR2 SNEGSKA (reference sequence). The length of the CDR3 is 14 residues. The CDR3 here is CSARVRGNTGELFF.

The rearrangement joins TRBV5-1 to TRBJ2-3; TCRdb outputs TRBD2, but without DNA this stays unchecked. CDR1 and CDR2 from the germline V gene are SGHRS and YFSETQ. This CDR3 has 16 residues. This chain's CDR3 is CASSLDQAGGPDTQYF.

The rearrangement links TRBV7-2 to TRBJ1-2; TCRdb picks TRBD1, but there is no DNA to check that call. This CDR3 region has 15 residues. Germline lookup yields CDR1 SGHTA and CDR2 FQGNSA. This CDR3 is CASSLRSAGGRGYTF. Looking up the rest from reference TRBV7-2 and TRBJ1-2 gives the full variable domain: GAGVSQSPSNKVTEKGKDVELRCDPISGHTALYWYRQSLGQGLEFLIYFQGNSAPDKSGLPSDRFSAERTGGSVSTLTIQRTQQEDSAVYLCASSLRSAGGRGYTFGSGTRLTVV.

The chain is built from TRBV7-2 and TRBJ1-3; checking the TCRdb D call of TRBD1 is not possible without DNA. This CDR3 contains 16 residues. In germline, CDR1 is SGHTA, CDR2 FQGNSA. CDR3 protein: CASSLFVGVSGNTIYF.

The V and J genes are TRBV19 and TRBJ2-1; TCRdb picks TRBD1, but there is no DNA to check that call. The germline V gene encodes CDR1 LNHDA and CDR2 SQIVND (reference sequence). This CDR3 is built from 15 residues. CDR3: CASSRDSPSYNEQFF.

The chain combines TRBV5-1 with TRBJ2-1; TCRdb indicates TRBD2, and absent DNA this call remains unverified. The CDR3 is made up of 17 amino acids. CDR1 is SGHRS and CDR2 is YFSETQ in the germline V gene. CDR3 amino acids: CASSRGKTSGGAYEQFF. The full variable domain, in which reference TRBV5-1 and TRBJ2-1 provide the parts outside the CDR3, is KAGVTQTPRYLIKTRGQQVTLSCSPISGHRSVSWYQQTPGQGLQFLFEYFSETQRNKGNFPGRFSGRQFSNSRSEMNVSTLELGDSALYLCASSRGKTSGGAYEQFFGPGTRLTVL.

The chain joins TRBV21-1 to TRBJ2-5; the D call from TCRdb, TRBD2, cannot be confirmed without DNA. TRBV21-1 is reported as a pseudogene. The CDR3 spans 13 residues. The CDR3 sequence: CASSKTNQETQYF.

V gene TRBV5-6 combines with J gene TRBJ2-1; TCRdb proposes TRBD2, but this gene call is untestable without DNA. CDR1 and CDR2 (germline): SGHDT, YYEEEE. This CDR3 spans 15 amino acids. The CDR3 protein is CASSLETLRAHEQFF.